This T cell receptor beta chain was captured in a study of blood T cell repertoires in COVID-19. At the level of the study: Samples representing acute and convalescent COVID-19 were sourced from the United States, Italy and Spain. From T cells, B-cell-depleted T cells, or PBMCs came the material, which was cDNA or gDNA.

Germline lookup yields CDR1 MGHRA and CDR2 YSYEKL. Trimming shortened V by 1 base and J by 3 bases, and 10 bases separated the two germline ends. The CDR3 covers 14 residues. In the original analysis: Nucleated cell number was recorded as an estimate derived from reference gene primer amplification. Profiling relied on immunoSEQ multiplex PCR, and the TCRdb table lists in-frame clones only, not all of them. The V and J calls and clone size are taken from that table; D and trimming were inferred from the DNA. The top ten hold 2% to 3% of the sample, which has hundreds of thousands of clones, approximately 86% seen once.

The receptor comes from a man younger than 30 with active or convalescent COVID-19. The rearrangement joins TRBV4-1 to TRBJ2-7; D is possibly TRBD1 (6 bases). The sample consisted of peripheral blood. The CDR3 is CASSQAVQGYEQYF. The CDR3 coding sequence is TGCGCCAGCAGCCAAGCAGTACAGGGCTACGAGCAGTACTTC.